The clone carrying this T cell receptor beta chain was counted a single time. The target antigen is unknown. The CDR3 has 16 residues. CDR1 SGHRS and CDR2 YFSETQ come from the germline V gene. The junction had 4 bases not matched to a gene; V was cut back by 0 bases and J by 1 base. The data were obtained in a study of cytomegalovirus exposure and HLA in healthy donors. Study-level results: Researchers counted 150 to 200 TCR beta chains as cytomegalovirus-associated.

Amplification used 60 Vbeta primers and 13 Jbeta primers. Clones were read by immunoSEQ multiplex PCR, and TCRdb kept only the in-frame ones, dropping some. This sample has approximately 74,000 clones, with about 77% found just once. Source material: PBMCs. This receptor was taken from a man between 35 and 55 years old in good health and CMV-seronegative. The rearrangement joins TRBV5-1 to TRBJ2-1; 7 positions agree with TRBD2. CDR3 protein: CASSLGEGGSYNEQFF. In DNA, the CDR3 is TGCGCCAGCAGCTTGGGGGAGGGAGGGTCCTACAATGAGCAGTTCTTC.